This passage covers 17 T cell receptor beta chains from one sample sequenced in a study of cytomegalovirus exposure and HLA in healthy donors (dated by TCRdb to 2015 to 2018). The library was produced with the immunoSEQ multiplex PCR assay. For the multiplex PCR, a mixture combining 60 forward primers for TCR Vbeta segments and 13 reverse primers for TCR Jbeta segments was used. TCRdb carries this immuneACCESS record with in-frame sequences only. Its versions omit some clonotypes, under half of them owing to an unresolved V gene in the studies checked, with the rest unexplained. This sample lists some 190,000 clones; approximately 9.5% were detected once. Of the sample, over 1% falls within the top ten clones. Sequencing input: PBMCs. The origin of the receptors is a woman in her twenties or thirties in good health and CMV-seropositive.

This clone has only a few counts. V and J are TRBV18 and TRBJ2-1; TRBD2 aligns across 15 bases. The J segment lost 8 bases and the V segment lost 0 bases, leaving 2 bases of the junction unmatched. CDR3 length equals 16 residues. Germline V CDR1 and CDR2: KGHSH, LQKENI. The CDR3 nucleotides read TGTGCCAGCTCACCACCCGGACTAGCGGGAGGGGATGAGCAGTTCTTC. This sequence encodes CASSPPGLAGGDEQFF.

This clone turned up a few times. The chain uses TRBV18 and TRBJ2-1; 14 bases match TRBD2. The CDR3 is made up of 20 amino acids. The trim removed 2 bases at V and 3 bases at J, leaving 12 bases unmatched. Germline V gives CDR1 KGHSH, CDR2 LQKENI. Here the CDR3 DNA reads TGTGCCAGCTCACCAAAACCCGGGACTAGCGGGAGAGCGATCTACAATGAGCAGTTCTTC. Protein: CASSPKPGTSGRAIYNEQFF.

This clone showed up just a few times. This chain links TRBV4-1 with TRBJ2-2, with a weak D call TRBD1 (6 bases). This CDR3 has 15 amino acids. Trimming pared 1 base from V and 5 bases from J, leaving 11 bases between. The V gene's germline CDR1 is MGHRA and CDR2 YSYEKL. The CDR3 DNA reads TGCGCCAGCAGCCAAGCGAGGGGGTTGACCGGGGAGCTGTTTTTT. Its translation is CASSQARGLTGELFF.

This clone was detected only a few times. This rearrangement joins TRBV30 to TRBJ2-1; no definite D call. Trimming cost V 5 bases and J 5 bases, with 10 bases left between them. Germline V gene data show CDR1 as GTSNPN and CDR2 as SVGIG (reference sequence). The CDR3 length is 12 residues. CDR3 amino acids: CAWARQDNEQFF. Written as DNA, the CDR3 is TGTGCCTGGGCTAGGCAAGACAATGAGCAGTTCTTC. The full variable domain, rest sourced from reference TRBV30 and TRBJ2-1, is SQTIHQWPATLVQPVGSPLSLECTVEGTSNPNLYWYRQAAGRGLQLLFYSVGIGQISSEVPQNLSASRPQDRQFILSSKKLLLSDSGFYLCAWARQDNEQFFGPGTRLTVL.

In this sample, this clone turned up a few times. The chain uses TRBV7-9 and TRBJ2-7, with D possibly being TRBD2 (5 bases). The CDR3 has 12 residues. The V and J ends lost 0 bases and 6 bases respectively, with 6 bases between them. In germline, CDR1 is SEHNR, CDR2 FQNEAQ (reference sequence). The CDR3 DNA reads TGTGCCAGCAGCTTAGCCGGAGGCGAGCAGTACTTC. This gives the protein CASSLAGGEQYF.

On this clone: This sample includes further DNA sequences coding for the same CDR3. The J gene is TRBJ1-2, the V gene TRBV2; 7 positions agree with TRBD1. Germline CDR1 is SNHLY and CDR2 is FYNNEI. With 7 bases clipped from V and 14 bases from J, the junction kept 7 bases outside the gene matches. The CDR3 spans 10 residues. DNA for the CDR3: TGTGCCAGCATAGACAGGGAGGCAACCTTC. Translated, it gives CASIDREATF.

This chain uses TRBV7-9 with TRBJ2-1; 13 bases fit TRBD2. Germline assignment: CDR1 SEHNR and CDR2 FQNEAQ (reference sequence). This CDR3 contains 16 residues. V shed 8 bases and J 4 bases; nucleotides not matched to a gene: 8. The CDR3, as DNA: TGTGCCAGCGGAGGGCAACTAGCGGGAGGGTACAATGAGCAGTTCTTC. As protein: CASGGQLAGGYNEQFF.

This clone has a handful of counts. V gene TRBV7-3 combines with J gene TRBJ1-1, with 8 bases that match TRBD1. The V and J ends lost 1 base and 3 bases, in that order; junction bases with no gene match: 4. The V gene's germline CDR1 is SGHTA and CDR2 FQGTGA. This CDR3 is built from 15 residues. The CDR3 sequence is CASSLIGQGHTEAFF. For the CDR3, the DNA is TGTGCCAGCAGCTTAATCGGACAGGGACACACTGAAGCTTTCTTT.

The chain uses TRBV27 and TRBJ2-7; 11 bases are shared with TRBD2. J lost 0 bases, V lost 0 bases, and 10 bases had no gene match. Germline V gene sequence: CDR1 MNHEY, CDR2 SMNVEV (reference sequence). The CDR3 is 19 residues long. CDR3 sequence reads: CASSLSVGGLAGPSYEQYF. The CDR3 coding sequence is TGTGCCAGCAGTTTATCCGTGGGCGGACTAGCGGGCCCCTCCTACGAGCAGTACTTC.

In its sample, this clone was seen a few times. The genes are TRBV2 and TRBJ2-7; tentative D call: TRBD1 (6 bases). Trimming took off 5 bases at V and 2 bases at J, with 10 bases between the two ends. The CDR3 sequence is 13 residues long. From germline, CDR1 is SNHLY and CDR2 FYNNEI. Here the CDR3 DNA reads TGTGCCAGCAGTTGGGACACCACCTACGAGCAGTACTTC. This sequence encodes CASSWDTTYEQYF.

The chain joins TRBV19 to TRBJ1-1; 11 bases line up with TRBD1. V gave up 5 bases and J gave up 3 bases; unmatched junction bases: 8. The CDR3 contains 16 residues. The germline CDR1 and CDR2 sequences are LNHDA and SQIVND (reference sequence). The CDR3 protein is CASSSKPGQGDTEAFF. The DNA of the CDR3 is TGTGCCAGTAGTTCCAAACCGGGACAGGGGGACACTGAAGCTTTCTTT.

In this sample, this clone turned up a few times. The chain joins TRBV10-1 to TRBJ2-3, with D maybe TRBD1 (6 bases). Trimming removed 3 bases at V and 1 base at J, with 14 bases between. Germline V gene data show CDR1 as WNHNN and CDR2 as SYGVQD (reference sequence). This CDR3 is 16 amino acids long. DNA for the CDR3: TGCGCCAGCAGTGAATTTCGCAGGGGAGGCACAGATACGCAGTATTTT. Its protein product is CASSEFRRGGTDTQYF.

This clone was recorded a few times. The V gene is TRBV9, the J gene TRBJ2-7; 13 positions match TRBD2. V shed 2 bases and J 7 bases; nucleotides not matched to a gene: 9. Germline CDR1 SGDLS, CDR2 YYNGEE. The CDR3 has 16 residues. CDR3 sequence: CASSVSGTSGMDEQYF. Here the CDR3 DNA reads TGTGCCAGCAGCGTCTCAGGGACTAGCGGGATGGATGAGCAGTACTTC. The variable domain in full, completed from reference TRBV9 and TRBJ2-7, reads DSGVTQTPKHLITATGQRVTLRCSPRSGDLSVYWYQQSLDQGLQFLIQYYNGEERAKGNILERFSAQQFPDLHSELNLSSLELGDSALYFCASSVSGTSGMDEQYFGPGTRLTVT.

This clone was observed a handful of times. The gene calls are TRBV6-5 and TRBJ1-2; D remains ambiguous. The germline V gene has CDR1 MNHEY and CDR2 SVGAGI. V shed 5 bases and J shed 4 bases, with 14 bases lying between them. The CDR3 loop spans 14 amino acids. CDR3: CASSQTGVRYGYTF. CDR3 coding DNA: TGTGCCAGCAGTCAAACCGGGGTCCGCTATGGCTACACCTTC.

The V call is TRBV6-1, the J call TRBJ1-2; no reliable D call. From germline, CDR1 is MNHNS and CDR2 SASEGT. Trimming took 2 bases from V and 4 from J, leaving 17 bases between them. The CDR3 is 16 residues long. The CDR3 coding sequence is TGTGCCAGCAGTGAATCGGTGGCAGACGCGGGCTATGGCTACACCTTC. It yields the protein CASSESVADAGYGYTF.

In this sample, this clone turned up a few times. Relative to the germline gene, one junction end is altered; a read error may explain this. The CDR3 loop is CANSQAGTGDYEQYF. CDR3 in DNA: TGCGCCAACAGCCAAGCCGGGACGGGGGACTACGAGCAGTACTTC. This chain links TRBV4-1 with TRBJ2-7; the D gene is possibly TRBD2 (6 bases). This CDR3 has 15 residues. Per the germline V gene, CDR1 is MGHRA and CDR2 is YSYEKL.

A few counts support this clone. This sequence joins TRBV19 and TRBJ1-1; TRBD1 is a possible D gene (6 bases). CDR3 length: 13 residues. The ends were cut back, 6 bases at V and 8 bases at J, with 16 bases in the middle. The germline V gene has CDR1 LNHDA and CDR2 SQIVND (reference sequence). The CDR3 nucleotides are TGTGCCAGTAGCCTCAGGGGCCCCTCAGAAGCTTTCTTT. Its translation: CASSLRGPSEAFF.